The rows below give T cell receptor beta chains drawn from one sample of a study of shared clonotypes between healthy human individuals. Assay used: immunoSEQ multiplex PCR; TCRdb lists only in-frame clones, some missing. Of about 1.9 million clones in the sample, about 93% were seen once. Sequencing input: naive CD8+ T cells from PBMCs. The receptors derive from a man aged 18 to 30 in good health. Some clones in this sample may be carry-over from other donors' samples. Both conserved end residues are part of each CDR3. D genes are given only for firm matches. Rows give clone size only sometimes, using once, few, many, or a class for an expanded clone.

clone size	V gene	J gene	D gene	CDR3 protein	CDR3 DNA
-	TRBV28	TRBJ2-2	-	CASSPLQEDTGELFF	TGTGCCAGCAGTCCGCTTCAGGAGGACACCGGGGAGCTGTTTTTT
-	TRBV9	TRBJ2-3	TRBD1	CASSVDRTGGTDTQYF	TGTGCCAGCAGCGTAGATAGGACAGGGGGCACAGATACGCAGTATTTT
-	TRBV5-1	TRBJ2-7	TRBD2	CASSLVRREGVYEQYF	TGCGCCAGCAGCTTGGTCCGGCGGGAGGGTGTTTACGAGCAGTACTTC
-	TRBV27	TRBJ2-6	TRBD1	CASSSYRGRRVGGANVLTF	TGTGCCAGCAGTTCCTACAGGGGGCGCAGGGTAGGAGGGGCCAACGTCCTGACTTTC
-	TRBV7-9	TRBJ2-7	-	CASSGGMIPYEQYF	TGTGCCAGCAGCGGCGGGATGATCCCCTACGAGCAGTACTTC
-	TRBV27	TRBJ1-2	TRBD1	CASSFLQGGNGYTF	TGTGCCAGCAGTTTCCTTCAGGGGGGGAATGGCTACACCTTC
-	TRBV7-2	TRBJ2-4	-	CASSSRGPLLASQYF	TGTGCCAGCAGCTCTAGGGGTCCCCTACTCGCGTCTCAGTACTTC
once	TRBV27	TRBJ2-1	-	CASRKGAGLSYNEQFF	TGTGCCAGCAGAAAGGGGGCGGGGCTTTCGTACAATGAGCAGTTCTTC
-	TRBV4-2	TRBJ2-5	-	CASSQLAGRETQYF	TGTGCCAGCAGCCAATTGGCAGGGCGAGAGACCCAGTACTTC
-	TRBV5-4	TRBJ2-7	-	CASSLSSYEQYF	TGTGCCAGCAGCTTGAGCTCCTACGAGCAGTACTTC
-	TRBV21-1	TRBJ1-4	-	CASSKARDREAAAEKLFF	TGTGCCAGCAGCAAAGCCCGGGACAGGGAAGCGGCGGCTGAAAAACTGTTTTTT
-	TRBV5-1	TRBJ2-3	TRBD2	CASSPVKREPQDTQYF	TGCGCCAGCAGCCCCGTAAAGCGGGAGCCGCAAGATACGCAGTATTTT
-	TRBV27	TRBJ1-5	-	CAIGVSNQPQHF	TGTGCCATCGGGGTTAGCAATCAGCCCCAGCATTTT
once	TRBV4-1	TRBJ2-7	-	CASSQVSGVGWEQYF	TGCGCCAGCAGCCAAGTATCGGGAGTCGGATGGGAGCAGTACTTC
-	TRBV7-3	TRBJ2-3	TRBD2	CASSLDPVLAGLSTDTQYF	TGTGCCAGCAGCTTAGACCCGGTTCTAGCGGGATTAAGCACAGATACGCAGTATTTT
once	TRBV11-2	TRBJ2-7	-	CASSEIRYEQYF	TGTGCCAGCAGCGAAATACGGTACGAGCAGTACTTC
-	TRBV4-2	TRBJ2-3	-	CASSRPGGTDTQYF	TGTGCCAGCAGCCGCCCGGGGGGCACAGATACGCAGTATTTT
-	TRBV27	TRBJ2-3	-	CASSLWAGSADTQYF	TGTGCCAGCAGTTTATGGGCCGGGAGTGCAGATACGCAGTATTTT
-	TRBV14	TRBJ2-7	TRBD1	CASSQGTGTYEQYF	TGTGCCAGCAGTCAAGGGACAGGGACTTACGAGCAGTACTTC
-	TRBV6-5	TRBJ2-2	-	CASSYVRVTGELFF	TGTGCCAGCAGTTATGTCAGGGTCACCGGGGAGCTGTTTTTT
-	TRBV11-2	TRBJ1-2	-	CASSLGFGYTF	TGTGCCAGCAGCTTAGGTTTTGGCTACACCTTC
once	TRBV9	TRBJ1-3	-	CASSPTPRRGDTIYF	TGTGCCAGCAGCCCGACCCCACGGCGAGGGGACACCATATATTTT
-	TRBV5-1	TRBJ1-1	TRBD1	CASSLGQGIEAFF	TGCGCCAGCAGCTTGGGACAGGGGATCGAAGCTTTCTTT
few	TRBV27	TRBJ1-1	-	CASSPWQGSNEAFF	TGTGCCAGCAGTCCTTGGCAGGGTTCGAATGAAGCTTTCTTT
-	TRBV9	TRBJ2-7	-	CASSLTSQSLYEQYF	TGTGCCAGCAGCCTCACCAGTCAATCCCTTTACGAGCAGTACTTC
-	TRBV28	TRBJ1-5	TRBD1	CASSLTLGQGNQPQHF	TGTGCCAGCAGTTTGACCCTCGGACAGGGCAATCAGCCCCAGCATTTT
-	TRBV9	TRBJ2-3	-	CASSGLTDTQYF	TGTGCCAGCAGCGGACTCACAGATACGCAGTATTTT
-	TRBV27	TRBJ1-4	-	CASSLSGPTNEKLFF	TGTGCCAGCAGTTTATCAGGGCCAACTAATGAAAAACTGTTTTTT
-	TRBV27	TRBJ2-1	-	CASSFLRAGVEFF	TGTGCCAGCAGTTTTCTTCGGGCAGGGGTGGAGTTCTTC
-	TRBV4-3	TRBJ2-1	TRBD2	CASSQELAGPYNEQFF	TGCGCCAGCAGCCAAGAACTAGCGGGGCCCTACAATGAGCAGTTCTTC
-	TRBV6-5	TRBJ2-2	-	CASSYSPATGELFF	TGTGCCAGCAGTTACTCCCCAGCCACCGGGGAGCTGTTTTTT
-	TRBV5-6	TRBJ2-1	-	CASSLGSGPYNEQFF	TGTGCCAGCAGCTTGGGGAGCGGGCCCTACAATGAGCAGTTCTTC
-	TRBV25-1	TRBJ1-1	TRBD1	CASSQGAKGEAFF	TGTGCCAGCAGCCAGGGGGCCAAGGGTGAAGCTTTCTTT
-	TRBV5-6	TRBJ2-7	-	CASSSGGPVTEQYF	TGTGCCAGCAGCTCTGGGGGACCGGTCACCGAGCAGTACTTC
-	TRBV2	TRBJ2-7	TRBD2	CASTEGGAGGASYEQYF	TGTGCCAGCACTGAGGGGGGAGCGGGAGGGGCTAGCTACGAGCAGTACTTC
-	TRBV10-2	TRBJ1-1	-	CASARGGDYTEAFF	TGCGCCAGCGCCCGGGGGGGGGATTACACTGAAGCTTTCTTT
few	TRBV4-1	TRBJ2-2	-	CASSQSGRQNTGELFF	TGCGCCAGCAGCCAAAGTGGAAGACAGAACACCGGGGAGCTGTTTTTT
-	TRBV19	TRBJ1-1	-	CASSINRSPSTEAFF	TGTGCCAGTAGTATAAACAGGAGTCCCTCCACTGAAGCTTTCTTT
-	TRBV4-3	TRBJ2-7	-	CASSQDSSEFYEQYF	TGCGCCAGCAGCCAAGATTCATCCGAGTTCTACGAGCAGTACTTC
-	TRBV28	TRBJ2-3	TRBD2	CASTPRALGLAESTDTQYF	TGTGCCAGCACCCCGCGGGCCCTAGGACTAGCGGAAAGCACAGATACGCAGTATTTT
-	TRBV12-5	TRBJ2-7	-	CASGPSTYEQYF	TGTGCTAGTGGTCCCTCCACATACGAGCAGTACTTC
-	TRBV19	TRBJ1-5	-	CASSIGIWVGNQPQHF	TGTGCCAGTAGTATAGGTATCTGGGTTGGCAATCAGCCCCAGCATTTT
-	TRBV5-6	TRBJ1-5	-	CASSSSQFTGRFNQPQHF	TGTGCCAGCAGCTCGTCCCAATTTACAGGGAGGTTCAATCAGCCCCAGCATTTT
-	TRBV29-1	TRBJ2-1	-	CSVVPGEQFF	TGCAGCGTTGTTCCGGGTGAGCAGTTCTTC
-	TRBV7-6	TRBJ1-1	TRBD1	CASSAKGATVHTEAFF	TGTGCCAGCAGCGCAAAGGGGGCAACCGTTCACACTGAAGCTTTCTTT
-	TRBV5-6	TRBJ2-7	-	CASSWGGQVSYEQYF	TGTGCCAGCAGCTGGGGAGGACAGGTCTCCTACGAGCAGTACTTC
-	TRBV29-1	TRBJ2-7	-	CSVGAGTDSYEQYF	TGCAGCGTCGGGGCCGGGACTGACTCCTACGAGCAGTACTTC
-	TRBV28	TRBJ2-7	TRBD1	CASSPTRGSYEQYF	TGTGCCAGCAGCCCTACCAGGGGGTCCTACGAGCAGTACTTC
-	TRBV6-6	TRBJ1-1	-	CASSYSKAEAFF	TGTGCCAGCAGTTACTCAAAGGCTGAAGCTTTCTTT
-	TRBV7-9	TRBJ2-3	TRBD2	CASSLSFLADGTDTQYF	TGTGCCAGCAGCTTATCCTTCCTAGCGGATGGCACAGATACGCAGTATTTT
-	TRBV5-1	TRBJ2-5	TRBD2	CASSATSGTGETQYF	TGCGCCAGCAGCGCGACTAGCGGGACGGGTGAGACCCAGTACTTC
-	TRBV27	TRBJ2-7	-	CASSSRGYEQYF	TGTGCCAGCAGTTCCCGGGGCTACGAGCAGTACTTC
-	TRBV28	TRBJ1-4	TRBD1	CASSPPGTARLFF	TGTGCCAGCAGTCCCCCGGGGACAGCGCGATTGTTTTTT